The 27 T cell receptor beta chains reported below all come from one sample, sequenced in a study of T cells in Graves' hyperthyroidism and ophthalmopathy. RNA transcripts gave rise to amplified TCR beta CDR3 regions. The study used the HTBI primer set for a first-round RT-PCR of the TCR CDR3. One entry per CDR3 protein results from TCRdb running MiXCR on the multiplex PCR reads. The sample lists about 500,000 distinct CDR3 sequences; 35% to 50% were seen once. The source material was peripheral blood or thyroid tissue (not recorded which). The receptors were sampled from an adult woman with Graves' disease, either hyperthyroidism or ophthalmopathy (not recorded which).

This chain connects TRBV6-1 to TRBJ2-7; 8 nucleotides agree with TRBD1. Germline trimming cut 2 bases from V and 0 bases from J; bases unmatched to any gene: 6. Germline CDR1 MNHNS, CDR2 SASEGT. CDR3 size: 16 residues. The CDR3 region has the DNA TGTGCCAGCAGTGAAATACAGACAGGGGTCTCCTACGAGCAGTACTTC. It codes for CASSEIQTGVSYEQYF.

V and J are TRBV28 and TRBJ2-7, with no clear D. Deletions cut 6 bases from V and 1 base from J, with 10 bases between. Germline loops: CDR1 MDHEN, CDR2 SYDVKM. CDR3 length equals 13 residues. The CDR3 region is CASRMTYSYEQYF. CDR3 DNA sequence: TGTGCCAGCAGGATGACTTATTCCTACGAGCAGTACTTC.

There are a few counts of this clonotype. The chain uses TRBV7-2 and TRBJ2-7; D unresolved. This CDR3 comprises 12 residues. The V gene lost 8 bases and the J gene lost 0 bases, with 8 bases spanning the gap. Germline V gene data show CDR1 as SGHTA and CDR2 as FQGNSA. The CDR3 sequence: CASGWISYEQYF. CDR3 coding DNA: TGTGCCAGCGGCTGGATCTCCTACGAGCAGTACTTC.

This clonotype showed up many times. Compared with germline, one end of the junction differs, possibly owing to a read error. The chain joins TRBV7-2 to TRBJ2-7; D might be TRBD2 (6 bases). The CDR3 loop spans 20 amino acids. From germline, CDR1 is SGHTA and CDR2 FQGNSA. The CDR3 bases are TGTGCCAGCAGCCTAGCCTTAGTTCCCAGTTACAGACTAGGGGCCTACGAGCAGTACTTC. Its translation: CASSLALVPSYRLGAYEQYF.

The chain has TRBV5-1 and TRBJ2-7; 8 positions match TRBD1. Trimming cost V 6 bases and J 3 bases; bases outside gene matches: 11. CDR1 is SGHRS and CDR2 is YFSETQ in the germline V gene. CDR3 length: 15 amino acids. CDR3 protein: CASTPIGQGGYEQYF. In nucleotides, the CDR3 is TGCGCCAGCACCCCAATCGGACAGGGCGGCTACGAGCAGTACTTC.

This clonotype was found many times. This chain joins TRBV19 and TRBJ1-1; D is unclear. The CDR3 sequence is 12 residues long. Germline values: CDR1 LNHDA, CDR2 SQIVND (reference sequence). V was shortened by 3 bases and J by 9 bases, with 11 bases between the two germline ends. CDR3 DNA sequence: TGTGCCAGTAGTATCGTCGGGGTAAAAGCTTTCTTT. As protein: CASSIVGVKAFF.

Only a few counts were recorded for this clonotype. The chain links TRBV5-1 to TRBJ2-7; a possible D gene is TRBD1 (7 bases). This CDR3 comprises 14 residues. The germline V gene has CDR1 SGHRS and CDR2 YFSETQ. With 4 bases removed from V and 4 bases from J, the gap between germline ends came to 15 bases. CDR3 coding DNA: TGCGCCAGCAGCCCCGCGGGACAGACATACGAGCAGTACTTC. Protein: CASSPAGQTYEQYF.

The rearrangement uses TRBV29-1 and TRBJ2-6; D remains unclear. Looked up from germline, CDR1 is SQVTM and CDR2 is ANQGSEA. The CDR3 covers 12 residues. V gave up 0 bases and J gave up 4 bases, with 1 base separating them. CDR3 DNA: TGCAGCGTTGAAGAGGGGGCCAACGTCCTGACTTTC. Translated: CSVEEGANVLTF.

This clonotype was counted a few times. The junction differs from germline at one of its ends, possibly a read error. The chain uses TRBV20-1 and TRBJ1-3; 8 bases are shared with TRBD1. Germline lookup yields CDR1 DFQATT and CDR2 SNEGSKA (reference sequence). This CDR3 spans 11 amino acids. The CDR3 sequence is CSARDSDREHF. CDR3 DNA: TGCAGTGCTAGAGACTCGGACAGGGAGCATTTT.

This clonotype has only one observation. V usage is TRBV10-3 and J usage is TRBJ1-5; a weak D match, TRBD1 (5 bases). The germline gives CDR1 ENHRY, CDR2 SYGVKD. Trimming stripped 4 bases from V and 3 bases from J, with 10 bases between. The CDR3 sequence is 14 residues long. The CDR3 here is CAISGGRVNQPQHF. The CDR3 bases are TGTGCCATCAGTGGTGGCAGGGTCAATCAGCCCCAGCATTTT.

This clonotype was seen repeatedly, ten times or more. The chain carries TRBV5-6 and TRBJ1-2; 10 nucleotides agree with TRBD1. Trimming removed 5 bases from V and 8 bases from J; junction bases left unmatched: 9. The CDR3 length is 14 residues. Germline V gene lookup returns CDR1 SGHDT and CDR2 YYEEEE. The CDR3, as DNA: TGTGCCAGCAGTTTCCGGGACAGGGGTGGCGGCTACACCTTC. Encoded protein: CASSFRDRGGGYTF.

This clonotype showed up many times. This sequence joins TRBV9 and TRBJ1-2, with TRBD1 identical over 7 bases. The junction had 3 bases not matched to a gene; V was cut back by 3 bases and J by 4 bases. The CDR3 sequence is 13 residues long. The germline gives CDR1 SGDLS, CDR2 YYNGEE. The CDR3 spells CASSEAGGYGYTF. The CDR3 DNA reads TGTGCCAGCAGCGAGGCAGGGGGCTATGGCTACACCTTC. The variable domain in full, with the rest retrieved from reference TRBV9 and TRBJ1-2, is DSGVTQTPKHLITATGQRVTLRCSPRSGDLSVYWYQQSLDQGLQFLIQYYNGEERAKGNILERFSAQQFPDLHSELNLSSLELGDSALYFCASSEAGGYGYTFGSGTRLTVV.

As for this clonotype: Sequence at one end of the junction differs from germline and may be a read error. This chain uses TRBV11-2 with TRBJ1-2, with no clear D. The CDR3 totals 12 residues. Germline-derived CDR1 and CDR2 are SGHAT and FQNNGV. The CDR3 bases are TGTGCCAGCTGCTTGGAAGGCAGGGGCTACACCTTC. This codes for CASCLEGRGYTF.

Written as DNA, the CDR3 is TGTGCCACCAGCCCCGGGAGCACAAATCAGCCCCAGCATTTT. It translates to CATSPGSTNQPQHF. This sequence joins TRBV15 and TRBJ1-5; D is undetermined. Germline-derived CDR1 and CDR2 are LNHNV and YYDKDF (reference sequence). The V end lost 5 bases, the J end lost 4 bases, and 12 bases lay between the germline ends. The CDR3 consists of 14 residues.

V usage is TRBV6-5 and J usage is TRBJ2-5; D ambiguous. This CDR3 is 13 amino acids long. V was shortened by 8 bases and J by 1 base, with 11 bases between the two germline ends. Germline CDR1 MNHEY, CDR2 SVGAGI. In nucleotides, the CDR3 is TGTGCCAGCGTTGCCTGGGTCCAAGAGACCCAGTACTTC. Protein product: CASVAWVQETQYF.

As concerns this clonotype: The junction departs from germline at one end; a sequencing error may be responsible. The chain joins TRBV10-3 to TRBJ1-1, with TRBD1 matching over 7 bases. Germline V gene lookup returns CDR1 ENHRY and CDR2 SYGVKD. The CDR3 covers 14 residues. The chain's CDR3 is CASSTTGFWTEAFF. CDR3 nucleotides: TGTGCCAGCAGTACGACAGGGTTTTGGACTGAAGCTTTCTTT.

This clonotype was seen only a few times. This chain connects TRBV11-2 to TRBJ1-2; D not certain. Germline V gene sequence: CDR1 SGHAT, CDR2 FQNNGV. The V and J ends lost 2 bases and 3 bases respectively, with 7 bases between them. CDR3 length: 13 residues. The CDR3, as DNA: TGTGCCAGCAGCTTAAACGGAGACTATGGCTACACCTTC. Protein: CASSLNGDYGYTF.

The table lists this clonotype with a few counts. This chain links TRBV29-1 with TRBJ1-2; weak D call: TRBD1 (5 bases). V was clipped by 8 bases and J by 6 bases, with 19 bases between them. The germline V gene has CDR1 SQVTM and CDR2 ANQGSEA. The CDR3 extends over 13 amino acids. The CDR3 sequence is CSCGQPLSNGYTF. Here the CDR3 DNA reads TGCAGCTGCGGACAACCGCTATCGAATGGCTACACCTTC.

Of note for this clonotype: Here the CDR3 omits its conserved ending phenylalanine or tryptophan, so a read error is the likely source. The CDR3 nucleotides read TGCAGCGTTGTGGGACAGTCCACAGATACGCAGTATTGT. Its protein product is CSVVGQSTDTQYC. The chain employs TRBV29-1 and TRBJ2-3, with 7 bases aligning to TRBD1. V gave up 4 bases and J gave up 2 bases; unmatched junction bases: 3. Germline lookup yields CDR1 SQVTM and CDR2 ANQGSEA. This CDR3 has 13 residues.

The chain is built from TRBV7-2 and TRBJ2-1; 10 positions agree with TRBD2. CDR1 is SGHTA, CDR2 FQGNSA, per germline. This CDR3 has 15 amino acids. Unmatched junction bases numbered 4, after V lost 2 bases and J lost 6 bases. CDR3 nucleotide sequence: TGTGCCAGCAGCTTATCTAGCGGGAGATCCAATGAGCAGTTCTTC. This codes for CASSLSSGRSNEQFF.

J is TRBJ1-2 and V is TRBV7-2; TRBD1 matches 7 bases. From germline, CDR1 is SGHTA and CDR2 FQGNSA. V lost 7 bases, J lost 4 bases, and 9 bases stayed unmatched. There are 14 residues in the CDR3. CDR3 nucleotides: TGTGCCAGCACCCCCCCGGGACAGCGCTATGGCTACACCTTC. Residues: CASTPPGQRYGYTF.

The chain links TRBV5-1 to TRBJ1-1; a weak D match, TRBD1 (5 bases). CDR3 length: 14 residues. Between the trimmed V and J ends, which lost 6 bases and 4 bases, there was a span of 16 bases. Germline assignment: CDR1 SGHRS and CDR2 YFSETQ. In nucleotides, the CDR3 is TGCGCCAGCAACCTGCAGGGTGGAGGCACTGAAGCTTTCTTT. This gives the protein CASNLQGGGTEAFF. The entire variable domain, with the rest obtained from reference TRBV5-1 and TRBJ1-1, is as follows: KAGVTQTPRYLIKTRGQQVTLSCSPISGHRSVSWYQQTPGQGLQFLFEYFSETQRNKGNFPGRFSGRQFSNSRSEMNVSTLELGDSALYLCASNLQGGGTEAFFGQGTRLTVV.

This chain connects TRBV10-3 to TRBJ1-1; 8 bases are a match to TRBD1. Germline assignment: CDR1 ENHRY and CDR2 SYGVKD. V trimming: 6 bases; J trimming: 4 bases; junction bases outside the gene matches: 7. The CDR3 spans 14 residues. The CDR3 bases are TGTGCCATCAGGGGAACAGGGGGACTCACTGAAGCTTTCTTT. Residues: CAIRGTGGLTEAFF.

This clonotype was counted many times. The CDR3 reads CASRGGVQAGELFF. CDR3 nucleotides: TGCGCCAGCAGGGGGGGCGTCCAGGCCGGGGAGCTGTTTTTT. The chain combines TRBV10-2 with TRBJ2-2; tentatively, D is TRBD1 or TRBD2 (6 bases each). This CDR3 comprises 14 residues. Trimming pared 6 bases from V and 6 bases from J, leaving 14 bases between. Germline values: CDR1 WSHSY, CDR2 SAAADI.

The chain uses TRBV29-1 and TRBJ1-4; D gene ambiguous. Trimming cost V 7 bases and J 15 bases, with 15 bases left between them. Germline CDR1 SQVTM, CDR2 ANQGSEA. This CDR3 region has 10 residues. CDR3 sequence reads: CSEDLNKVFF. The DNA of the CDR3 is TGCAGCGAGGACCTGAACAAGGTGTTTTTT.

This chain joins TRBV10-2 and TRBJ2-7; either TRBD1 or TRBD2 may supply D (5 bases each). This CDR3 is built from 17 residues. Trimming pared 0 bases from V and 0 bases from J, leaving 15 bases between. Germline V lookup: CDR1 WSHSY, CDR2 SAAADI. The CDR3 protein is CASSESRRGVNSYEQYF. The CDR3 DNA is TGCGCCAGCAGTGAGTCGAGGAGAGGGGTGAACTCCTACGAGCAGTACTTC.

This clonotype was seen a few times. This chain links TRBV7-3 with TRBJ2-3, with D perhaps matching TRBD2 (5 bases). V lost 8 bases and J 6 bases, leaving 9 bases between the germline ends. CDR3 size: 11 residues. Germline V gene data show CDR1 as SGHTA and CDR2 as FQGTGA. The CDR3 DNA is TGTGCCAGCGCCTCGGGGGATACGCAGTATTTT. Translation gives CASASGDTQYF.